These 9 T cell receptor beta chains originate from one sample sequenced in a study of identical twins (dated by TCRdb to the mid-2010s). Library creation used 5' RACE. The sample was run on an Illumina HiSeq 2000. In TCRdb, the public reads were trimmed at Q25 with fastp and aligned with MiXCR, with productive beta chains retained. CDR3 protein duplicates are merged, each entry listing the most common genes and DNA. Within this sample are some 1,600,000 distinct CDR3 sequences, with roughly 35% of them counted one time only. Over 0.25% of the sample lies in the top ten. Specimen: cord blood. These receptors were obtained from a newborn girl in good health.

This chain joins TRBV6-6 and TRBJ2-5; possibly TRBD2 for D (7 bases). Germline assignment: CDR1 MNHNY and CDR2 SVGAGI (reference sequence). This CDR3 region has 15 residues. V shed 0 bases and J shed 3 bases, with 11 bases lying between them. The DNA of the CDR3 is TGTGCCAGCAGTTACTCCGGGGGGCCTGAAGAGACCCAGTACTTC. Encoded protein: CASSYSGGPEETQYF.

The chain combines TRBV28 with TRBJ2-5; possibly TRBD2 for D (5 bases). The germline gives CDR1 MDHEN, CDR2 SYDVKM. The CDR3 contains 14 residues. V lost 4 bases to trimming and J lost 5 bases, with 14 bases between them. The CDR3 coding sequence is TGTGCCAGCAGTTGGGGATTAACGGGGGAGACCCAGTACTTC. This sequence encodes CASSWGLTGETQYF.

This clonotype appeared many times. This chain links TRBV4-2 with TRBJ2-1; 12 bases are a match to TRBD2. This CDR3 region has 15 residues. Per germline, CDR1 LGHNA and CDR2 YNFKEQ. J was trimmed by 5 bases and V by 4 bases; bases with no gene match: 3. The CDR3 DNA is TGTGCCAGCAGCCGACGACTAGCGGGAGACAATGAGCAGTTCTTC. As protein: CASSRRLAGDNEQFF.

V gene TRBV28 combines with J gene TRBJ1-4; the D is unclear. The CDR3 loop spans 15 amino acids. V lost 5 bases and J 4 bases, leaving 14 bases between the germline ends. Germline values: CDR1 MDHEN, CDR2 SYDVKM. DNA for the CDR3: TGTGCCAGCAGTCTAGTGGGAGATGGTAATGAAAAACTGTTTTTT. It codes for CASSLVGDGNEKLFF.

The table lists this clonotype with a few counts. The chain employs TRBV20-1 and TRBJ2-1, with 11 bases matching TRBD2. Germline V gives CDR1 DFQATT, CDR2 SNEGSKA (reference sequence). The CDR3 loop spans 18 amino acids. V lost 2 bases, J lost 3 bases, and 12 bases stayed unmatched. CDR3 DNA: TGCAGTGCTAGAATCCCCGGACTAGCGGGCCCGATCTACAATGAGCAGTTCTTC. This translates into CSARIPGLAGPIYNEQFF.

This clonotype turned up a few times. The chain links TRBV9 to TRBJ2-5; D may be TRBD2 (5 bases). In germline, CDR1 is SGDLS, CDR2 YYNGEE. CDR3 size: 15 residues. With 0 bases removed from V and 5 bases from J, the gap between germline ends came to 14 bases. CDR3 sequence: CASSVAASSRETQYF. CDR3 nucleotides: TGTGCCAGCAGCGTAGCGGCTAGCTCTCGGGAGACCCAGTACTTC.

V usage is TRBV15 and J usage is TRBJ2-6, with D unresolved. Germline CDR1 reads LNHNV; CDR2 reads YYDKDF (reference sequence). The CDR3 loop spans 17 amino acids. V was clipped by 0 bases and J by 0 bases, with 9 bases between them. The chain's CDR3 is CATSRDIPSSGANVLTF. In DNA, the CDR3 is TGTGCCACCAGCAGAGATATTCCTTCCTCTGGGGCCAACGTCCTGACTTTC.

The chain uses TRBV7-9 and TRBJ1-4, with a possible D match to TRBD1 (6 bases). The CDR3 extends over 15 amino acids. Germline CDR1 reads SEHNR; CDR2 reads FQNEAQ (reference sequence). The V gene lost 5 bases and the J gene lost 5 bases, with 15 bases spanning the gap. The CDR3 is CASSLPGGLNEKLFF. The CDR3 DNA sequence: TGTGCCAGCAGCCTACCTGGGGGCCTAAATGAAAAACTGTTTTTT.

This chain connects TRBV20-1 to TRBJ2-2; D uncertain. With 3 bases removed from V and 8 bases from J, the gap between germline ends came to 4 bases. Germline CDR1 reads DFQATT; CDR2 reads SNEGSKA (reference sequence). The CDR3 runs to 10 residues. CDR3 loop: CSASRGELFF. CDR3 sequence (DNA): TGCAGTGCTAGCCGGGGGGAGCTGTTTTTT.